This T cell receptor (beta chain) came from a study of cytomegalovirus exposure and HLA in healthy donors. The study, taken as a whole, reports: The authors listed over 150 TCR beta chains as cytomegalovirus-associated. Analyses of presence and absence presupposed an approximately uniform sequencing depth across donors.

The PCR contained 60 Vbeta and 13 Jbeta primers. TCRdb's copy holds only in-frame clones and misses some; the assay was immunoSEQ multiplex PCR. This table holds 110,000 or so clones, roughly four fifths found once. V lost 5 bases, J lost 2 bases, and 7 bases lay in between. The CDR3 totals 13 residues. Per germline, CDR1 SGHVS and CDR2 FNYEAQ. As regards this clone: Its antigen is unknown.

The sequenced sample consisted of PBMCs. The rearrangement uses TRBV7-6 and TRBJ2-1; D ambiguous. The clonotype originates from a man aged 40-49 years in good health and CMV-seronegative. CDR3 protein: CASSLRPYNEQFF. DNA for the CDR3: TGTGCCAGCAGCCTCAGGCCCTACAATGAGCAGTTCTTC.